Each of the 22 T cell receptor beta chains below was sequenced from the same sample in a study of identical twins. TCRdb independently ran MiXCR on the 5' RACE reads; one entry per CDR3 protein. The profile shows about 570,000 distinct CDR3 sequences, approximately 10% of them singletons. This sample also belongs to another study, concerning yellow fever vaccine responses in identical twins.

The sequencing input was PBMCs. These receptors originate from a woman in her late teens or twenties in good health.

For the CDR3, the DNA is TGCAGTGCCCTCGGGACGGCTTCCTACGAGCAGTACTTC. Translated: CSALGTASYEQYF. This rearrangement joins TRBV20-1 to TRBJ2-7; D is possibly TRBD1 or TRBD2 (5 bases each). Trimming removed 6 bases at V and 1 base at J, with 13 bases between. The V gene's germline CDR1 is DFQATT and CDR2 SNEGSKA (reference sequence). The CDR3 extends over 13 amino acids.

This clonotype has just a few counts. A read error may produce the germline difference seen at one junction end. The chain employs TRBV6-2 or TRBV6-3 and TRBJ2-1; D unclear. CDR1 is MNHEY, CDR2 SVGEGT, per germline. CDR3 length: 13 amino acids. CDR3 region: CASSNSGRREQFF. The CDR3 DNA is TGTGCCAGCAGTAACTCTGGCCGGCGTGAGCAGTTCTTC.

About this clonotype itself: Compared with germline, one end of the junction differs, possibly owing to a read error. V is TRBV5-1 and J is TRBJ1-1; D remains unclear. Per the germline V gene, CDR1 is SGHRS and CDR2 is YFSETQ. The CDR3 runs 14 residues. CDR3: CASSLRALNSEAFF. For the CDR3, the DNA is TGCGCCAGCAGCTTGAGGGCCTTGAACTCTGAAGCTTTCTTT.

The rearrangement uses TRBV12-3 or TRBV12-4 and TRBJ2-5; possibly TRBD1 or TRBD2 for D (5 bases each). The V end lost 6 bases, the J end lost 4 bases, and 12 bases lay between the germline ends. The CDR3 is 13 amino acids. The CDR3 region is CASREARGETQYF. CDR3 nucleotide sequence: TGTGCCAGCAGGGAGGCTAGGGGAGAGACCCAGTACTTC.

This clonotype was counted only a few times. V usage is TRBV20-1 and J usage is TRBJ1-1, with a possible D match to TRBD1 (5 bases). Trimming took off 5 bases at V and 0 bases at J, with 13 bases between the two ends. The germline CDR1 and CDR2 sequences are DFQATT and SNEGSKA (reference sequence). The CDR3 is 14 residues long. The CDR3, as DNA: TGCAGTGCTTTTAATAGGGGAATGAACACTGAAGCTTTCTTT. Translation gives CSAFNRGMNTEAFF.

This clonotype showed up just a few times. V gene TRBV6-5 combines with J gene TRBJ2-7, with D uncertain. Trimming left V 7 bases short and J 3 bases short, with 7 bases between. CDR3 length equals 11 residues. CDR1 and CDR2 (germline): MNHEY, SVGAGI. The CDR3, as DNA: TGTGCCAGCACTCTCAACTACGAGCAGTACTTC. Its translation: CASTLNYEQYF.

The J gene is TRBJ1-5, the V gene TRBV20-1; D remains ambiguous. The germline gives CDR1 DFQATT, CDR2 SNEGSKA (reference sequence). Trimming stripped 0 bases from V and 5 bases from J, with 8 bases between. The CDR3 is 13 amino acids. The DNA for the CDR3 is TGCAGTGCTAGAGAACTGGGGTATCAGCCCCAGCATTTT. It is translated as CSARELGYQPQHF.

This clonotype was found a few times. The V call is TRBV29-1, the J call TRBJ1-1; D gene ambiguous. This CDR3 region has 10 residues. Germline CDR1 reads SQVTM; CDR2 reads ANQGSEA. The V and J ends lost 3 bases and 7 bases respectively, with 6 bases between them. CDR3 coding DNA: TGCAGCGTTGACAGCGGTGAAGCTTTCTTT. As protein: CSVDSGEAFF.

The V call is TRBV19, the J call TRBJ2-5, with a possible D match to TRBD2 (5 bases). With 4 bases removed from V and 5 bases from J, the gap between germline ends came to 14 bases. Germline-derived CDR1 and CDR2 are LNHDA and SQIVND (reference sequence). The CDR3 is made up of 14 amino acids. This CDR3 is CASSSGGEWETQYF. In DNA, the CDR3 is TGTGCCAGTAGTAGCGGAGGAGAGTGGGAGACCCAGTACTTC.

The rearrangement joins TRBV7-8 to TRBJ1-2; 11 positions agree with TRBD1. The CDR3 loop spans 16 amino acids. V shed 1 base and J 2 bases; nucleotides not matched to a gene: 3. Germline V gives CDR1 SGHVS, CDR2 FQNEAQ. The CDR3 loop is CASSLEGQGGNYGYTF. In nucleotides, the CDR3 is TGTGCCAGCAGCTTAGAGGGACAGGGGGGGAACTATGGCTACACCTTC.

This clonotype was counted many times. The V gene is TRBV6-2 or TRBV6-3, the J gene TRBJ2-1, with D possibly matching TRBD1 (6 bases). CDR3 length equals 14 residues. Germline V gene sequence: CDR1 MNHEY, CDR2 SVGEGT. The V and J ends lost 6 bases and 5 bases respectively, with 14 bases between them. The chain's CDR3 is CASRSDGGHNEQFF. In DNA form, the CDR3 reads TGTGCCAGCAGGAGCGATGGGGGCCACAATGAGCAGTTCTTC.

This chain's CDR3 is CAISPQSGGTTYEQYF. CDR3 DNA sequence: TGTGCCATCAGCCCCCAAAGCGGGGGGACGACCTACGAGCAGTACTTC. The chain recombines TRBV10-3 with TRBJ2-7, with 9 bases aligning to TRBD2. V lost 6 bases and J lost 2; bases outside the gene matches: 11. Germline lookup yields CDR1 ENHRY and CDR2 SYGVKD. This CDR3 contains 16 residues.

This clonotype was detected a few times. The chain combines TRBV3-1 with TRBJ2-5; 14 bases line up with TRBD2. This CDR3 region has 17 residues. The germline CDR1 and CDR2 sequences are LGHDT and YNNKEL (reference sequence). J lost 3 bases, V lost 4 bases, and 7 bases had no gene match. The CDR3, as DNA: TGTGCCAGCAGCCGGGGACTAGCGGGAGTCTCAAAAGAGACCCAGTACTTC. Translation: CASSRGLAGVSKETQYF.

This chain joins TRBV11-1 and TRBJ1-4, with a weak D call TRBD1 (5 bases). The CDR3 extends over 17 amino acids. The germline V and J ends were trimmed by 5 bases and 2 bases, with 18 bases remaining between them. Germline V gene data show CDR1 as SGHAT and CDR2 as FQDESV (reference sequence). Here the CDR3 reads CASSPRRVTATNEKLFF. The CDR3 bases are TGTGCCAGCAGCCCCCGTCGGGTGACAGCTACTAATGAAAAACTGTTTTTT. The full variable domain, with the rest looked up from reference TRBV11-1 and TRBJ1-4, is EAEVAQSPRYKITEKSQAVAFWCDPISGHATLYWYRQILGQGPELLVQFQDESVVDDSQLPKDRFSAERLKGVDSTLKIQPAELGDSAMYLCASSPRRVTATNEKLFFGSGTQLSVL.

The genes are TRBV10-2 and TRBJ2-5, with D possibly being TRBD2 (6 bases). The germline V and J ends were trimmed by 1 base and 3 bases, with 9 bases remaining between them. Germline CDR1 is WSHSY and CDR2 is SAAADI. The length of the CDR3 is 14 residues. Written as DNA, the CDR3 is TGCGCCAGCAGTGAGTTGTCGGGAGAAGAGACCCAGTACTTC. It is translated as CASSELSGEETQYF.

V gene TRBV7-8 combines with J gene TRBJ1-6; TRBD1 agrees at 8 bases. Germline loops: CDR1 SGHVS, CDR2 FQNEAQ. V lost 0 bases, J lost 5 bases, and 6 bases stayed unmatched. The CDR3 is made up of 17 amino acids. The CDR3 sequence is CASSLASGGVNNSPLHF. The CDR3 DNA is TGTGCCAGCAGCTTAGCTTCAGGGGGCGTAAATAATTCACCCCTCCACTTT.

The CDR3 sequence is CASRTAGVSYNEQFF. The DNA for the CDR3 is TGTGCCAGCAGAACGGCGGGGGTTTCCTACAATGAGCAGTTCTTC. This chain connects TRBV27 to TRBJ2-1, with 7 bases matching TRBD2. This CDR3 spans 15 amino acids. Germline lookup yields CDR1 MNHEY and CDR2 SMNVEV (reference sequence). J lost 1 base, V lost 6 bases, and 6 bases had no gene match.

CDR3 nucleotides: TGTGCCAGCTCACCAGCTAGCGGGATTGAAACCTACGAGCAGTACTTC. It translates to CASSPASGIETYEQYF. V usage is TRBV18 and J usage is TRBJ2-7, with 9 bases fitting TRBD2. The junction had 7 bases not matched to a gene; V was cut back by 2 bases and J by 2 bases. CDR3 length: 16 residues. CDR1 and CDR2 (germline): KGHSH, LQKENI.

The chain combines TRBV3-1 with TRBJ2-7, with a possible D match to TRBD1 (6 bases). The CDR3 contains 14 residues. Trimming took 4 bases from V and 3 from J, leaving 13 bases between them. Per the germline V gene, CDR1 is LGHDT and CDR2 is YNNKEL (reference sequence). The CDR3 nucleotides read TGTGCCAGCAGCCGTAAACAGGGATACTACGAGCAGTACTTC. Protein product: CASSRKQGYYEQYF.

This rearrangement joins TRBV9 to TRBJ2-3, with D perhaps TRBD1 or TRBD2 (5 bases each). Trimming left V 4 bases short and J 5 bases short, with 20 bases between. The V gene's germline CDR1 is SGDLS and CDR2 YYNGEE. CDR3 length: 16 amino acids. The CDR3 sequence is CASSSLGEARGDTQYF. CDR3 bases: TGTGCCAGCAGCTCACTAGGTGAGGCTAGGGGAGATACGCAGTATTTT.

In this sample, this clonotype turned up many times. The genes are TRBV28 and TRBJ1-1; TRBD1 agrees at 7 bases. Trimming removed 4 bases from V and 9 bases from J; junction bases left unmatched: 11. Germline CDR1 is MDHEN and CDR2 is SYDVKM. The CDR3 sequence is 14 residues long. The CDR3 sequence: CASSWGTARIQAFF. CDR3 nucleotide sequence: TGTGCCAGCAGTTGGGGGACAGCTCGTATTCAAGCTTTCTTT.

This clonotype showed up just a few times. V and J are TRBV3-1 and TRBJ2-5; weak D call: TRBD2 (5 bases). Trimming shortened V by 6 bases and J by 5 bases, and 16 bases separated the two germline ends. Germline V gene sequence: CDR1 LGHDT, CDR2 YNNKEL (reference sequence). There are 14 residues in the CDR3. The CDR3 coding sequence is TGTGCCAGCAGGCAGCCCCTAGCTGGCGAGACCCAGTACTTC. This gives the protein CASRQPLAGETQYF.